The 18 T cell receptor beta chains listed next were all sequenced from one sample in a study of cytomegalovirus exposure and HLA in healthy donors. Use of 60 Vbeta and 13 Jbeta primers characterized the PCR. Generated by immunoSEQ multiplex PCR, the TCRdb table keeps only in-frame clones and is missing some. The sample has about 160,000 clones, roughly 80% seen once. The specimen was PBMCs. The source of these receptors is a woman in her 50s in good health and CMV-seronegative.

The V gene is TRBV1, the J gene TRBJ2-1; whether TRBD2, the table's D call, matches the DNA was not checked. TRBV1 is classified as a pseudogene. The CDR3 extends over 19 amino acids. The CDR3 is CTSSQEGTGLAGHYNEQFF. The DNA for the CDR3 is TGCACCAGCAGCCAAGAAGGAACTGGACTAGCGGGGCACTACAATGAGCAGTTCTTC.

This clone has only one observation. The rearrangement uses TRBV4-1 and TRBJ2-5; D perhaps matches TRBD1 (5 bases). TRBJ2-7 matches the DNA end more closely, so the J call is doubtful. The V gene's germline CDR1 is MGHRA and CDR2 YSYEKL. The CDR3 is 15 residues long. This chain's CDR3 is CASSQDKDMSYEQYF. The DNA for the CDR3 is TGCGCCAGCAGCCAAGACAAGGACATGAGCTACGAGCAGTACTTC.

This clone has more than one count but fewer than ten. The chain carries TRBV25-1 and TRBJ1-1; TRBD1 matches at 9 bases. Germline CDR1 MGHDK, CDR2 SYGVNS. The V gene end was trimmed by 6 bases and the J gene end by 2 bases; junction bases not matched to a gene: 7. The CDR3 runs 15 residues. The CDR3 coding sequence is TGTGCCAGCAGCCCGGACAGGGGACTAAACACTGAAGCTTTCTTT. Its protein is CASSPDRGLNTEAFF.

This chain connects TRBV19 to TRBJ2-7; 10 nucleotides match TRBD1. The V gene's germline CDR1 is LNHDA and CDR2 SQIVND (reference sequence). The CDR3 loop spans 15 amino acids. The V gene end was trimmed by 1 base and the J gene end by 3 bases; junction bases not matched to a gene: 3. The CDR3 loop is CASSIGQGAIYEQYF. The CDR3 DNA sequence: TGTGCCAGTAGTATAGGACAGGGGGCGATCTACGAGCAGTACTTC.

The CDR3 sequence is CASSALAGVLYNEQFF. The DNA for the CDR3 is TGTGCCAGCAGTGCCCTAGCGGGGGTTCTCTACAATGAGCAGTTCTTC. The rearrangement uses TRBV6-1 and TRBJ2-1; 10 bases match TRBD2. The CDR3 has 16 residues. Trimming cost V 4 bases and J 3 bases; bases outside gene matches: 6. Germline V gene sequence: CDR1 MNHNS, CDR2 SASEGT.

The chain carries TRBV6-1 and TRBJ2-5, with TRBD1 as a possible D gene (6 bases). The CDR3 consists of 17 residues. Germline CDR1 is MNHNS and CDR2 is SASEGT. V was trimmed by 0 bases and J by 1 base, leaving 15 bases between them. CDR3 nucleotides: TGTGCCAGCAGTGAAGCTCCGGGAACAGGGATCCAAGAGACCCAGTACTTC. It codes for CASSEAPGTGIQETQYF.

The chain has TRBV19 and TRBJ1-1, with D unclear. The CDR3 length is 19 residues. Looked up from germline, CDR1 is LNHDA and CDR2 is SQIVND (reference sequence). Trimming took 7 bases from V and 0 from J, leaving 27 bases between them. The CDR3 DNA follows: TGTGCCAGTATCCAAAGCCCTAGCAGCGTCACATTTGTGAACACTGAAGCTTTCTTT. Amino acid sequence: CASIQSPSSVTFVNTEAFF.

As DNA, the CDR3 is TGTGCCAGCACACCCCCGGGGGAGCGTTCCAGCTCCTACAATGAGCAGTTCTTC. Its protein product is CASTPPGERSSSYNEQFF. V is TRBV6-9 and J is TRBJ2-1; D perhaps matches TRBD2 (6 bases). The V gene lost 7 bases and the J gene lost 0 bases, with 22 bases spanning the gap. This CDR3 contains 18 residues. Germline CDR1 is MNHGY and CDR2 is SVAAGI.

This clone was picked up a small number of times. The chain carries TRBV19 and TRBJ2-1; 12 bases agree with TRBD2. There are 15 residues in the CDR3. V lost 5 bases to trimming and J lost 9 bases; unmatched junction nucleotides: 8. CDR1 is LNHDA and CDR2 is SQIVND in the germline V gene (reference sequence). The DNA of the CDR3 is TGTGCCAGTAGTGTGTCTAGCGGGAGGGCCTCTGAGCAGTTCTTC. Amino acids: CASSVSSGRASEQFF.

This clone has more than one count but fewer than ten. The CDR3 sequence is CAWRYNTEAFF. Here the CDR3 DNA reads TGTGCCTGGAGATACAATACCGAAGCTTTCTTT. The chain carries TRBV30 and TRBJ1-1; D is unresolved. The CDR3 totals 11 residues. V lost 3 bases and J 8 bases, leaving 10 bases between the germline ends. Germline assignment: CDR1 GTSNPN and CDR2 SVGIG (reference sequence). Full variable domain (remainder filled in from reference TRBV30 and TRBJ1-1): SQTIHQWPATLVQPVGSPLSLECTVEGTSNPNLYWYRQAAGRGLQLLFYSVGIGQISSEVPQNLSASRPQDRQFILSSKKLLLSDSGFYLCAWRYNTEAFFGQGTRLTVV.

The J gene is TRBJ2-3, the V gene TRBV6-1; possible D gene TRBD1, 6 bases. There are 14 residues in the CDR3. Germline V gene data show CDR1 as MNHNS and CDR2 as SASEGT. V was cut by 7 bases and J by 6 bases, with 17 bases left in between. The CDR3 DNA reads as TGTGCCAGCACCCTTCAGGGGTACATGGATACGCAGTATTTT. The encoded protein is CASTLQGYMDTQYF.

The chain uses TRBV9 and TRBJ2-7; possibly TRBD1 for D (6 bases). The CDR3 consists of 16 residues. Germline CDR1 is SGDLS and CDR2 is YYNGEE. V shed 0 bases and J shed 2 bases, with 15 bases lying between them. CDR3 sequence: CASSVAPGAIAYEQYF. The CDR3 coding sequence is TGTGCCAGCAGCGTAGCCCCAGGGGCGATAGCCTACGAGCAGTACTTC.

This sequence joins TRBV25-1 and TRBJ1-1, with TRBD1 matching over 10 bases. The CDR3 sequence is 16 residues long. Germline lookup yields CDR1 MGHDK and CDR2 SYGVNS. V dropped 6 bases and J dropped 6; count of bases not matched to a gene: 13. CDR3 nucleotides: TGTGCCAGCAGAGCTGCTATGACCGGGACAGGGGCTGAAGCTTTCTTT. Translation: CASRAAMTGTGAEAFF.

The genes are TRBV10-3 and TRBJ2-7, with 9 bases matching TRBD1. The ends lost 11 bases at V and 3 bases at J; junction bases unmatched: 14. CDR1 is ENHRY and CDR2 is SYGVKD in the germline V gene. The CDR3 is 15 residues long. The CDR3 DNA sequence: TGTGCCGTCCTACCGGGACAGGGTACAAACTACGAGCAGTACTTC. As protein: CAVLPGQGTNYEQYF.

The chain carries TRBV6-6 and TRBJ2-7, with 9 positions matching TRBD1. Trimming took 6 bases from V and 2 from J; bases not matched to a gene: 5. Germline values: CDR1 MNHNY, CDR2 SVGAGI (reference sequence). CDR3 length: 14 residues. The CDR3 loop reads CASREQGATYEQYF. CDR3 bases: TGTGCCAGCAGAGAACAGGGGGCCACCTACGAGCAGTACTTC.

Only one count was recorded for this clone. The chain joins TRBV10-2 to TRBJ2-7; 12 positions agree with TRBD2. Germline CDR1 and CDR2: WSHSY and SAAADI. The CDR3 loop spans 15 amino acids. With V trimmed by 7 bases and J by 9 bases, 13 bases remained unmatched. DNA for the CDR3: TGCGCCAGCATTCCCTCTCCTAGCGGGGGGGATTCGCAGTACTTC. This translates into CASIPSPSGGDSQYF.

The rearrangement joins TRBV5-4 to TRBJ2-5, with D perhaps matching TRBD1 (7 bases). The J call is doubtful: the DNA matches TRBJ2-7 better. CDR1 SGHNT and CDR2 YYREEE come from the germline V gene (reference sequence). The CDR3 consists of 16 residues. The CDR3 region has the DNA TGTGCCAGCAGCCCTGGAGGGTTGAGAGGGGGCAACGAGCAGTACTTC. Its translation: CASSPGGLRGGNEQYF.

This clone was counted a single time. The genes are TRBV4-1 and TRBJ2-7; 7 bases map to TRBD1. With V trimmed by 1 base and J by 2 bases, 5 bases remained unmatched. CDR1 and CDR2 (germline): MGHRA, YSYEKL. This CDR3 region has 15 residues. DNA for the CDR3: TGCGCCAGCAGCCAAGGACAGACAGGGACCTACGAGCAGTACTTC. Residues: CASSQGQTGTYEQYF.